Each of the 3 T cell receptor beta chains below was sequenced from the same sample in a study of tumour-infiltrating T cells in Burkitt lymphoma. This table comes from immunoSEQ multiplex PCR, and its TCRdb copy is limited to in-frame clones, with some not included. The table includes under 2,000 clones, over 15% detected once. Input material: tumor tissue. Receptors originate from a human donor with diffuse large B-cell lymphoma.

This clone has a handful of counts. The rearrangement links TRBV5-1 to TRBJ1-3; 7 nucleotides agree with TRBD1. Trimming cost V 0 bases and J 8 bases; bases outside gene matches: 8. This CDR3 comprises 15 residues. Germline CDR1 reads SGHRS; CDR2 reads YFSETQ. CDR3 nucleotides: TGCGCCAGCAGCTTGGTTGGAAGACAGGGTGACACCATATATTTT. It yields the protein CASSLVGRQGDTIYF.

This clone was detected only a few times. The gene calls are TRBV5-5 and TRBJ1-2; D is ambiguous. The germline V gene has CDR1 SGHKS and CDR2 YYEKEE (reference sequence). The CDR3 is 13 residues long. V was shortened by 0 bases and J by 6 bases, with 9 bases between the two germline ends. CDR3 in amino acids: CASSLGPGDGYTF. CDR3 nucleotides: TGTGCCAGCAGCTTGGGACCTGGGGATGGCTACACCTTC.

This clone was seen more than once but under ten times. The rearrangement joins TRBV6-6 to TRBJ2-1; TRBD2 matches at 8 bases. CDR3 length equals 15 residues. CDR1 and CDR2 from the germline V gene are MNHNY and SVGAGI (reference sequence). Germline trimming cut 7 bases from V and 4 bases from J; bases unmatched to any gene: 9. CDR3 bases: TGTGCCAGCATTCCCGGGGGGGGCAGTTACAATGAGCAGTTCTTC. It codes for CASIPGGGSYNEQFF.